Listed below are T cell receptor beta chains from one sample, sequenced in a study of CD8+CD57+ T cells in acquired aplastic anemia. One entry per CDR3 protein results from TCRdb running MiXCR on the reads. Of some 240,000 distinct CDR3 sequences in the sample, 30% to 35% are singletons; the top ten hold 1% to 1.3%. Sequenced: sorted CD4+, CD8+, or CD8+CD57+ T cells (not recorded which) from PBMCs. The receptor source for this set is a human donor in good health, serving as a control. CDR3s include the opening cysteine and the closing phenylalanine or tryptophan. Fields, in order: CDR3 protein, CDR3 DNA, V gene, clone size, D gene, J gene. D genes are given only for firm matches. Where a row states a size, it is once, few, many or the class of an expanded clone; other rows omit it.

CASSQTGGGNTIYF TGCGCCAGCAGCCAGACAGGGGGTGGAAACACCATATATTTT TRBV4-1 many TRBD1 TRBJ1-3
CASSEGGRGGKETQYF TGTGCCAGCAGTGAGGGCGGCAGGGGCGGGAAAGAGACCCAGTACTTC TRBV2 many - TRBJ2-5
CASTIGDSPLHF TGTGCCAGTACTATAGGGGATTCACCCCTCCACTTT TRBV19 - - TRBJ1-6
CASSHPLRGGNEQFF TGTGCCAGCAGCCACCCATTGCGGGGGGGCAATGAGCAGTTCTTC TRBV7-6 once TRBD2 TRBJ2-1
CASRAAAVETQYF TGTGCCAGCAGGGCGGCGGCTGTAGAGACCCAGTACTTC TRBV5-5 - - TRBJ2-5
CASSLRLGGETQYF TGCGCCAGCAGCTTAAGACTAGGCGGGGAGACCCAGTACTTC TRBV5-1 - - TRBJ2-5
CASRSDHGNSPLHF TGTGCTTCACGCAGCGACCACGGGAATTCACCCCTCCACTTT TRBV12-5 many - TRBJ1-6
CSVEVDLAGGRTDTQYF TGCAGCGTTGAGGTGGATCTAGCGGGGGGGCGCACAGATACGCAGTATTTT TRBV29-1 - TRBD2 TRBJ2-3
CACRLRQGVTSPLHF TGTGCCTGCCGACTGAGACAGGGGGTAACTTCACCCCTCCACTTT TRBV30 - TRBD1 TRBJ1-6
CATSRPSGNTIYF TGTGCCACCAGCAGACCCTCTGGAAACACCATATATTTT TRBV15 many - TRBJ1-3
CASKEQEGLRHTGELFF TGTGCCAGCAAAGAGCAGGAGGGCTTGAGGCACACCGGGGAGCTGTTTTTT TRBV2 - - TRBJ2-2
CASSPLPGQGANGYTF TGTGCCAGCTCACCACTACCGGGACAGGGGGCGAATGGCTACACCTTC TRBV18 - TRBD1 TRBJ1-2
CAWSEWTGQTLWRTDTQYF TGTGCCTGGAGCGAATGGACGGGACAGACTCTTTGGCGCACAGATACGCAGTATTTT TRBV30 - TRBD1 TRBJ2-3
CSANSGAGTDTQYF TGCAGTGCTAATAGCGGGGCTGGCACAGATACGCAGTATTTT TRBV20-1 - TRBD2 TRBJ2-3
CAISESTPRGNEQFF TGTGCCATCAGTGAGTCGACCCCACGAGGCAATGAGCAGTTCTTC TRBV10-3 many - TRBJ2-1
CASSLGAGELFF TGTGCCAGCAGCTTGGGCGCCGGGGAGCTGTTTTTT TRBV7-9 many - TRBJ2-2
CASSQDFPTDNYGYTF TGCGCCAGCAGCCAAGATTTTCCGACAGACAACTATGGCTACACCTTC TRBV4-1 few - TRBJ1-2
CASSEQGPYGYTF TGTGCCAGCAGTGAACAAGGACCCTATGGCTACACCTTC TRBV2 - - TRBJ1-2
CASSIDGGRGGKTQYF TGTGCCAGCAGTATAGACGGGGGCAGAGGTGGGAAGACCCAGTACTTC TRBV7-2 many - TRBJ2-5
CAINVGGGTDTQYF TGTGCCATCAATGTTGGCGGGGGGACAGATACGCAGTATTTT TRBV10-3 many TRBD2 TRBJ2-3
CASSTLPGQGKTGRGYTF TGTGCCAGTAGTACCCTACCGGGACAGGGGAAAACCGGGAGAGGCTACACCTTC TRBV19 many TRBD1 TRBJ1-2
CASRATAGLAGGDEQFF TGTGCCAGCAGAGCGACCGCGGGACTAGCGGGAGGGGATGAGCAGTTCTTC TRBV2 many TRBD2 TRBJ2-1
CSVLPGASEQFF TGCAGCGTTCTTCCGGGGGCGTCTGAGCAGTTCTTC TRBV29-1 many - TRBJ2-1
CASTTQAEGTEAFF TGCGCCAGCACTACCCAGGCCGAGGGCACTGAAGCTTTCTTT TRBV5-1 many - TRBJ1-1
CASSRKNSRRTQGETQYF TGCGCCAGCAGCCGCAAAAATTCCCGACGGACCCAGGGGGAGACCCAGTACTTC TRBV5-1 - - TRBJ2-5
CASALGTENEKLFF TGTGCCAGCGCCCTGGGGACAGAGAATGAAAAACTGTTTTTT TRBV2 many TRBD1 TRBJ1-4
CSALKTVEYGYTF TGCAGTGCCCTCAAAACAGTAGAGTATGGCTACACCTTC TRBV20-1 many - TRBJ1-2
CASSLRTSYEQYF TGTGCCAGCAGCTTAAGGACTAGCTACGAGCAGTACTTC TRBV7-3 - TRBD2 TRBJ2-7
CASTMDGRGQPQHF TGTGCCAGCACCATGGACGGACGGGGTCAGCCCCAGCATTTT TRBV12-3/TRBV12-4 - - TRBJ1-5
CASSHGTSGDTQYF TGTGCCAGCAGCCACGGGACTAGCGGAGATACGCAGTATTTT TRBV3-1 - TRBD2 TRBJ2-3
CASSLALGDYGYTF TGTGCCAGCAGCTTAGCGTTAGGTGACTATGGCTACACCTTC TRBV7-9 many - TRBJ1-2
CASSVAYRGNEQYF TGTGCCAGCAGCGTAGCCTACAGGGGGAACGAGCAGTACTTC TRBV9 few TRBD1 TRBJ2-7
CSVEKGQGTEETQYF TGCAGCGTTGAGAAGGGACAGGGGACGGAAGAGACCCAGTACTTC TRBV29-1 many TRBD1 TRBJ2-5
CSARPLALAETYNEQFF TGCAGTGCTAGACCGTTAGCCCTAGCGGAGACCTACAATGAGCAGTTCTTC TRBV20-1 few TRBD2 TRBJ2-1
CASIGTGVDNSPLHF TGTGCCAGCATAGGGACAGGCGTCGATAATTCACCCCTCCACTTT TRBV6-4 many TRBD1 TRBJ1-6
CAWSVGGRREKLFF TGTGCCTGGAGTGTAGGGGGGCGCCGCGAAAAACTGTTTTTT TRBV30 - - TRBJ1-4
CASSVTGRGTEAFF TGTGCCAGCAGCGTTACAGGGAGAGGTACTGAAGCTTTCTTT TRBV7-2 - - TRBJ1-1
CASSPGINQPQHF TGTGCCAGCTCACCAGGGATCAATCAGCCCCAGCATTTT TRBV18 - - TRBJ1-5
CASSLSRVSNYGYTF TGTGCCAGCAGCTTATCCAGGGTCTCTAACTATGGCTACACCTTC TRBV7-9 - - TRBJ1-2
CSAVPTGSEAFF TGCAGCGCTGTGCCTACAGGGTCTGAAGCTTTCTTT TRBV29-1 - - TRBJ1-1
CASSQKGSGTGVGEGYGYTF TGTGCCAGCAGCCAGAAGGGCTCCGGGACAGGGGTCGGGGAGGGTTATGGCTACACCTTC TRBV4-2 few TRBD1 TRBJ1-2
CASSKSRPTYNEQFF TGTGCCAGCAGCAAATCTAGGCCTACCTACAATGAGCAGTTCTTC TRBV6-1 - - TRBJ2-1
CASSNRGELTF TGTGCCAGTAGTAATAGGGGGGAACTCACCTTC TRBV19 many - TRBJ1-2
CSVESDSLGTDTQYF TGTAGCGTAGAGAGCGACAGCTTGGGAACAGATACGCAGTATTTT TRBV29-1 - - TRBJ2-3
CATSDRAPFYEQYF TGTGCCACCAGTGACAGGGCTCCCTTCTACGAGCAGTACTTC TRBV24-1 - - TRBJ2-7
CASSVVSGATSGNTIYF TGTGCCAGCAGCGTAGTATCAGGGGCAACCTCTGGAAACACCATATATTTT TRBV9 many - TRBJ1-3